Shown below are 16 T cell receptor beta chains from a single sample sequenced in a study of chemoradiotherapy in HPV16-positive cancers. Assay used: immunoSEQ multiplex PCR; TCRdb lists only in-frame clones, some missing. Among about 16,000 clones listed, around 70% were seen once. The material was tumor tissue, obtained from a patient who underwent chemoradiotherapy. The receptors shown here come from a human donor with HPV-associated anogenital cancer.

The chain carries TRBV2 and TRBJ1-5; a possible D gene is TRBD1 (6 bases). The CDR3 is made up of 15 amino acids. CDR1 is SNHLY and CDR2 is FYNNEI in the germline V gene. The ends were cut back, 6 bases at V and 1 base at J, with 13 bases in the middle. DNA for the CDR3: TGTGCCAGCAGCCCCCAGGGGTTAAGCAATCAGCCCCAGCATTTT. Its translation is CASSPQGLSNQPQHF. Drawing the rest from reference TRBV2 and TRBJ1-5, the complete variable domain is EPEVTQTPSHQVTQMGQEVILRCVPISNHLYFYWYRQILGQKVEFLVSFYNNEISEKSEIFDDQFSVERPDGSNFTLKIRSTKLEDSAMYFCASSPQGLSNQPQHFGDGTRLSIL.

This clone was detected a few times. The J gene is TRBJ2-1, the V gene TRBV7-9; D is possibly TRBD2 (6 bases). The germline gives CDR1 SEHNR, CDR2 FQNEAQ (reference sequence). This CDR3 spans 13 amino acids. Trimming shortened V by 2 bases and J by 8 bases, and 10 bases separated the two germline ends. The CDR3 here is CASSLLREDEQFF. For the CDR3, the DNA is TGTGCCAGCAGCTTACTCAGGGAGGATGAGCAGTTCTTC.

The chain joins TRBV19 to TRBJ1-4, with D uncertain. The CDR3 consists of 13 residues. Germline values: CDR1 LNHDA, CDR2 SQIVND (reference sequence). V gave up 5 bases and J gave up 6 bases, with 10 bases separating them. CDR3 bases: TGTGCCAGTAGTCAGGACGCGGATGAAAAACTGTTTTTT. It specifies CASSQDADEKLFF. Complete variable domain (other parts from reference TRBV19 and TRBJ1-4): DGGITQSPKYLFRKEGQNVTLSCEQNLNHDAMYWYRQDPGQGLRLIYYSQIVNDFQKGDIAEGYSVSREKKESFPLTVTSAQKNPTAFYLCASSQDADEKLFFGSGTQLSVL.

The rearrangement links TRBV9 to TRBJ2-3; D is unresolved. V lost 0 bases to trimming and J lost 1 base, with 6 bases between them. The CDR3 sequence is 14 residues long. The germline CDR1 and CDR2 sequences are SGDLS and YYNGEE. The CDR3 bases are TGTGCCAGCAGCGTAGAGCTCGGCACAGATACGCAGTATTTT. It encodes CASSVELGTDTQYF.

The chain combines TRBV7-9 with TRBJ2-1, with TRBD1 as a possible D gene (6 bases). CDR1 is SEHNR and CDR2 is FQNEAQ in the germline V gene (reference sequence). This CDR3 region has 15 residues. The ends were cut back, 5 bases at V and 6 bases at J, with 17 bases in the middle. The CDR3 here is CASSPGYRAGNEQFF. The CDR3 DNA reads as TGTGCCAGCAGCCCGGGGTACAGGGCTGGCAATGAGCAGTTCTTC.

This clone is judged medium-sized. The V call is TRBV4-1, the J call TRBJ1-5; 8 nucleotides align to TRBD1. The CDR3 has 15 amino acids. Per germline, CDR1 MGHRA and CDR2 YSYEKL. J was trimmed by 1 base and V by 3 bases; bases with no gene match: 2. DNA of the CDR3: TGCGCCAGCAGCCATTCAGGGGGCAGCAATCAGCCCCAGCATTTT. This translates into CASSHSGGSNQPQHF.

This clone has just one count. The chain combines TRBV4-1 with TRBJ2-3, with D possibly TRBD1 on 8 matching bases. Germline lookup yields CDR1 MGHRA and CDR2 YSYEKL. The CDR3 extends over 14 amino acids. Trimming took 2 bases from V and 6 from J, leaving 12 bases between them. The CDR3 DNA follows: TGCGCCAGCAGCCAAACACAGGGGGGGGATACGCAGTATTTT. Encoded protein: CASSQTQGGDTQYF.

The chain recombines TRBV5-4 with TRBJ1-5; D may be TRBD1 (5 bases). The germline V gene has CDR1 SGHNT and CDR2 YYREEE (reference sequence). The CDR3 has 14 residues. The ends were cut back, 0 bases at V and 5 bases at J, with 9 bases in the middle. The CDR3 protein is CASSLDGGYQPQHF. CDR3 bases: TGTGCCAGCAGCTTGGATGGGGGGTATCAGCCCCAGCATTTT.

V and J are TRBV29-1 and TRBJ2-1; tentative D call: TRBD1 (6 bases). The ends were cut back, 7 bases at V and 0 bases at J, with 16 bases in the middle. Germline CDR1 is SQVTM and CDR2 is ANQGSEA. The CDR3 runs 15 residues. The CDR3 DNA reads TGCAGCGCTTTGGGGGCCGCAAGCTCCTACAATGAGCAGTTCTTC. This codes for CSALGAASSYNEQFF.

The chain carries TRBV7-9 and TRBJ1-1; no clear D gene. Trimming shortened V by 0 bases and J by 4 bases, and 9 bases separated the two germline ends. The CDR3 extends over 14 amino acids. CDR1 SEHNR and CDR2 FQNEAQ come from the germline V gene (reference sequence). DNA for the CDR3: TGTGCCAGCAGCTTAGCATCCTCAGGCACTGAAGCTTTCTTT. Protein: CASSLASSGTEAFF.

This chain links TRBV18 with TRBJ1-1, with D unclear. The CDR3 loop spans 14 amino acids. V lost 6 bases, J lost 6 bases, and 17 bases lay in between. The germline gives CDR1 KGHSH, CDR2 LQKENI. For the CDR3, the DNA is TGTGCCAGCTCGCTCGACGGAGGCCTACCTGAAGCTTTCTTT. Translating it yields CASSLDGGLPEAFF.

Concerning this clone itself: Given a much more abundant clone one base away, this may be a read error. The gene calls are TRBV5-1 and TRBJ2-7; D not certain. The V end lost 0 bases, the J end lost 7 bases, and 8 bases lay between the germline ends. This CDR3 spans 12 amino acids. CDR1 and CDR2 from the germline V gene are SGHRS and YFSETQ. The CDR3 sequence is CASSLDLREQYF. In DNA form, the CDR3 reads TGCGCCAGCAGCTTGGATTTGCGGGAGCAGTACTTC.

In DNA form, the CDR3 reads TGTGCCAGCAGCCGGGACTTAGATACGCAGTATTTT. It yields the protein CASSRDLDTQYF. This chain connects TRBV7-2 to TRBJ2-3, with D perhaps matching TRBD2 (6 bases). The V gene lost 5 bases and the J gene lost 5 bases, with 8 bases spanning the gap. The CDR3 extends over 12 amino acids. CDR1 and CDR2 from the germline V gene are SGHTA and FQGNSA.

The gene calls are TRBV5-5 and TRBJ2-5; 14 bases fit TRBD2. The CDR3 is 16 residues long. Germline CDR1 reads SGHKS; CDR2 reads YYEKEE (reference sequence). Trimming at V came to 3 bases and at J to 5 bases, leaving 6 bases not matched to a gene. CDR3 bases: TGTGCCAGCAGCTCGGGGACTAGCGGGGGAGGGGAGACCCAGTACTTC. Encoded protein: CASSSGTSGGGETQYF.

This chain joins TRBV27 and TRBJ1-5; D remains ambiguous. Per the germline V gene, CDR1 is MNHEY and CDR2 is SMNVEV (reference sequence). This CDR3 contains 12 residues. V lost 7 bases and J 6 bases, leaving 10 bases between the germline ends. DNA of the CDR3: TGTGCCAGCAACCGACCAGGTCAGCCCCAGCATTTT. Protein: CASNRPGQPQHF.

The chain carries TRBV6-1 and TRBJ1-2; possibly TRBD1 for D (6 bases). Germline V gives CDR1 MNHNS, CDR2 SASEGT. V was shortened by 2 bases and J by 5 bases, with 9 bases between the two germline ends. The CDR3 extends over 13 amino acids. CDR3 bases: TGTGCCAGCAGTGAATCTGGACAGTATGGCTACACCTTC. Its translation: CASSESGQYGYTF.